Each of the 8 T cell receptor beta chains below was sequenced from the same sample in a study of control samples from healthy donors and cancer patients. TCRdb keeps only in-frame clones here, not all; method: immunoSEQ multiplex PCR. Among around 170,000 clones listed, about 90% were seen once. Sequencing was done on a sample of blood. These receptor sequences come from a woman in her forties or fifties in good health.

The rearrangement links TRBV11-2 to TRBJ2-7, with no clear D. Germline V lookup: CDR1 SGHAT, CDR2 FQNNGV. V was clipped by 4 bases and J by 5 bases, with 6 bases between them. This CDR3 is 11 amino acids long. The CDR3 nucleotides are TGTGCCAGCAGCTCCCTCAACGAGCAGTACTTC. Translating gives CASSSLNEQYF.

J is TRBJ1-2 and V is TRBV28; D is ambiguous. Trimming took off 5 bases at V and 4 bases at J, with 14 bases between the two ends. Germline V lookup: CDR1 MDHEN, CDR2 SYDVKM. This CDR3 contains 14 residues. CDR3 region: CASSAIFLGYGYTF. CDR3 nucleotide sequence: TGTGCCAGCAGTGCTATTTTCTTAGGCTATGGCTACACCTTC.

The chain is built from TRBV30 and TRBJ2-5, with 9 bases aligning to TRBD2. CDR1 and CDR2 from the germline V gene are GTSNPN and SVGIG (reference sequence). This CDR3 has 14 residues. The ends lost 3 bases at V and 0 bases at J; junction bases unmatched: 2. The CDR3 DNA reads TGTGCCTGGAGGAGCGGGGGGTACCAAGAGACCCAGTACTTC. It codes for CAWRSGGYQETQYF.

The V call is TRBV30, the J call TRBJ1-5, with D maybe TRBD1 (5 bases). Germline V gene data show CDR1 as GTSNPN and CDR2 as SVGIG (reference sequence). This CDR3 contains 13 residues. V was pared by 7 bases and J by 9 bases, with 19 bases between. This chain's CDR3 is CAYSSGHGGPQHF. The CDR3 DNA reads as TGTGCCTACTCTTCTGGCCACGGGGGGCCCCAGCATTTT.

CDR3 loop: CASTDLGGAPTEAFF. The CDR3 DNA is TGTGCCAGCACCGACCTTGGGGGGGCGCCTACTGAAGCTTTCTTT. The rearrangement links TRBV6-5 to TRBJ1-1, with D perhaps matching TRBD1 (6 bases). Per the germline V gene, CDR1 is MNHEY and CDR2 is SVGAGI. There are 15 residues in the CDR3. The V and J ends lost 7 bases and 5 bases respectively, with 20 bases between them.

The chain carries TRBV3-1 (or the pseudogene TRBV3-2) and TRBJ1-1; 7 bases are a match to TRBD1. Per the germline V gene, CDR1 is LGHDT and CDR2 is YNNKEL (reference sequence). V dropped 0 bases and J dropped 11; count of bases not matched to a gene: 9. There are 14 residues in the CDR3. CDR3 amino acids: CASSQDGQAEGAFF. The CDR3 region has the DNA TGTGCCAGCAGCCAAGACGGACAGGCCGAGGGGGCTTTCTTT.

The chain is built from TRBV4-3 and TRBJ2-3; tentatively, D is TRBD2 (5 bases). Germline V lookup: CDR1 LGHNA, CDR2 YSLEER. Trimming stripped 0 bases from V and 4 bases from J, with 14 bases between. This CDR3 region has 16 residues. The CDR3 spells CASSQDQARDPDTQYF. The CDR3 DNA is TGCGCCAGCAGCCAAGATCAGGCGAGGGATCCAGATACGCAGTATTTT.

This clone has just one count. This sequence joins TRBV28 and TRBJ1-5; the match to TRBD1 covers 8 bases. The CDR3 is 13 amino acids. With V trimmed by 9 bases and J by 5 bases, 6 bases remained unmatched. CDR1 and CDR2 (germline): MDHEN, SYDVKM. The DNA of the CDR3 is TGTGCCAGTCACGGACAGGGCGATCAGCCCCAGCATTTT. This gives the protein CASHGQGDQPQHF.